This T cell receptor beta chain stems from a study of cytomegalovirus exposure and HLA in healthy donors. For the study at large: Approximately 80 million unique TCRs from HLA-typed donors were held in an early data release.

In regard to this clone: Its specificity is not known.

Primers for the PCR totalled 60 Vbeta and 13 Jbeta. Per the original data handling: There were around 80 million unique TCR beta chains by a later count, and approximately 12 million of them were shared. Some clones are missing from TCRdb's copy, which holds only in-frame ones; the method was immunoSEQ multiplex PCR. Clonal size and the V and J genes are those of that table, whereas D and trimming came from the DNA. The table lists over 150,000 clones, 75% to 85% of them singletons. Notes on the study in general: Data from an earlier analysis indicated that most TCR beta V segments were productive either about 90% or about 30% of the time. The study dropped some indistinguishable V segments, TRBV6-2 and TRBV6-3 among them.

The CDR3 covers 13 residues. The V gene's germline CDR1 is MDHEN and CDR2 SYDVKM. V lost 7 bases and J 2 bases, leaving 10 bases between the germline ends. The sequence came from a woman aged 55-70 years in good health and CMV-seropositive. The sample consisted of PBMCs. The V and J genes are TRBV28 and TRBJ2-3; the D gene is possibly TRBD1 (6 bases). The CDR3 protein is CASNDRSTDTQYF. For the CDR3, the DNA is TGTGCCAGCAATGACAGGTCCACAGATACGCAGTATTTT. The full variable domain, in which reference TRBV28 and TRBJ2-3 provide the parts outside the CDR3, is DVKVTQSSRYLVKRTGEKVFLECVQDMDHENMFWYRQDPGLGLRLIYFSYDVKMKEKGDIPEGYSVSREKKERFSLILESASTNQTSMYLCASNDRSTDTQYFGPGTRLTVL.